This T cell receptor (beta chain) was obtained from a study of shared clonotypes between healthy human individuals. The CDR3 extends over 12 amino acids. Germline V CDR1 and CDR2: KGHSH, LQKENI. Trimming left V 2 bases short and J 4 bases short, with 6 bases between. Sequenced by immunoSEQ multiplex PCR; TCRdb stores in-frame clones only, minus some. The sample yields under 550,000 clones, about 96% seen once. The origin of this receptor is a woman younger than 45 in good health. Sequenced material: naive CD4+ T cells sorted from blood. Specified subset: CD45RA+ positively selected. The rearrangement uses TRBV18 and TRBJ2-7; D gene uncertain. CDR3 amino acids: CASSPRNYEQYF. CDR3 DNA sequence: TGTGCCAGCTCACCAAGGAATTACGAGCAGTACTTC.